Sequencing of this TCR beta chain was carried out in a study of blood T cells in healthy people across ages (dated by TCRdb to about 2015). With respect to the entire study: In model experiments, template switching captured about one uniquely barcoded TCR beta cDNA molecule for every two T cells. Age-related changes in TCR beta repertoire diversity were measured in the study by deep sequencing normalized with unique cDNA molecular identifiers. Four age groups were formed from the donors: young (average approximately 17 years), middle-aged (around 37), aged (under 70) and long-lived (about 75). The study analyzed two additional independent replicas of 1 million unique cDNA reads from the same blood draw for two donors, one aged 18 to 29 and one aged 80 or older. What the research found in general, with its limitations: Compared with the aged group, more naive CD4+ T cells, fewer expanded clones and increased TCR diversity were shown by the long-lived group, suggesting age selection. As age increased, observed TCR beta diversity per million T cells dropped in a roughly linear way, and a significant reduction was already evident by age 40. The percentage of naive T cells measured by flow cytometry correlated strongly with observed TCR beta diversity. Total diversity estimates from one million sequenced T cells were considered lower bounds and underestimates. Bulk unsorted PBMC profiling prevented conclusive comparison of naive and antigen-experienced compartments. Donor CMV infection status was unknown, potentially confounding age-related changes in expanded clonotypes.

This clonotype occurred a few times. Which antigen it targets is not known. The input lacks base qualities; no much larger clone sits a single base away. The protocol used for the library was 5' RACE. TCRdb shows the sequencer as Illumina HiSeq 2500. A second PCR of roughly 6 to 11 cycles was run with a J-beta primer mix and a sample-barcoded 5' primer. A unique molecular identifier was introduced onto each TCR beta cDNA molecule by a template-switch 5' adaptor carrying 12 random nucleotides. Each sample yielded at least 3 million CDR3-containing paired-end reads. All of the RNA was converted into first-strand cDNA using the Mint cDNA synthesis kit, with a TRBC-specific oligonucleotide serving as the primer. Following uracil-DNA glycosylase treatment, a first 18-cycle PCR with universal primers M1SS and BC2_uni_R was performed on all cDNA. As for the authors' bioinformatics: Each sample was normalized by randomly selecting 1 million high-quality reads, each carrying a distinct molecular identifier. Reads with shared molecular identifiers were discarded instead of being binned into consensus sequences. MiTCR, with a Q25 quality threshold and the strictest error-elimination algorithm, was used for CDR3 identification, clonotype clustering and error correction. A nonparametric unseen species model using Euler transformation provided a lower-bound estimate of total TCR beta diversity. The public reads were reanalyzed by TCRdb: fastp trimming at Q25, MiXCR alignment, in-frame beta chains only. Duplicate CDR3 protein sequences are folded into a single record with the most common DNA and genes. The V and J calls and clone size are TCRdb's, not the authors'. The sample table lists roughly 1,000,000 distinct CDR3 sequences, almost 25% of them with a count of one. The ten largest clones capture around 0.75% of the sample.

CDR1 and CDR2 are read off the germline V gene as MNHNS and SASEGT. Counted from cysteine to phenylalanine, this CDR3 has 15 amino acids. The only DNA kept is the CDR3, 45 bases in frame from the first base. At the junction V is shortened by 7 bases and J by 7 bases, with 20 bases in between. The donors were roughly 38 Caucasian individuals from Russia, aged 6 to 90 years, who were systemically healthy. About 9.8 milliliters of peripheral blood were drawn from each donor into EDTA-treated Vacutainer tubes. Ficoll-Paque density-gradient centrifugation was used to isolate PBMCs, with at least 6.5 million per sample. Total RNA was extracted from PBMCs with Trizol reagent, with at least 5 micrograms obtained per sample. Naive CD45RAhigh/CD27high T cell percentages were measured by flow cytometry on a PBMC aliquot from every donor. The sample was also reused in another study, on T cells of mothers and their children. The second study's paper adds: The donors were nine systemically healthy Caucasian individuals, made up of three mothers and their six children. cDNA synthesis consumed the entire amount of extracted RNA, loaded at approximately 1.4 ug RNA in each 15 ul reaction. In the second PCR, sample barcodes and 2-4 random nucleotides were introduced via the M1S primer. Over 9.5 million TCR beta CDR3 reads were obtained for each mother, and some 3 million reads were obtained for each child. TCR recombination output is similarly shaped by thymic selection in related and unrelated pairs, with a minor effect exerted by inherited differences. Normalized repertoire overlap was always slightly but never significantly higher in related than unrelated mother-child pairs. With a sensitivity of approximately 92 clones per million clonotypes, no persistent microchimeric T cell clones were detected. Deep NGS was used in the study to compare the TCR beta repertoires of mothers and children and to look for features that separate related mother-child pairs from unrelated individuals. Mothers averaged roughly 40 +/- 4 years of age and children averaged about 12 +/- 4 years. After adapter ligation with NEBNext reagents, the libraries were sequenced on Illumina HiSeq 2000 with 100+100 nt paired-end reads. To prevent cross-contamination, the mother and child libraries were prepared a month apart and were sequenced in separate runs. For each donor, between 500,000 and 2,000,000 distinct TCR beta clonotypes were identified. Naive TCR beta clonotypes were estimated from low-frequency clonotypes matched to each donor's FACS-determined naive share, without sorting.

Recombination joined TRBV6-1 with TRBJ1-5; TRBD1 might be the D gene, on 6 matching bases. The sequence was obtained from a girl aged 2-10 years in good health. Sequencing was carried out using blood. The CDR3 protein: CASKGRRAGDQPQHF. The bases are TGTGCCAGCAAGGGTCGTCGGGCAGGGGACCAGCCCCAGCATTTT.